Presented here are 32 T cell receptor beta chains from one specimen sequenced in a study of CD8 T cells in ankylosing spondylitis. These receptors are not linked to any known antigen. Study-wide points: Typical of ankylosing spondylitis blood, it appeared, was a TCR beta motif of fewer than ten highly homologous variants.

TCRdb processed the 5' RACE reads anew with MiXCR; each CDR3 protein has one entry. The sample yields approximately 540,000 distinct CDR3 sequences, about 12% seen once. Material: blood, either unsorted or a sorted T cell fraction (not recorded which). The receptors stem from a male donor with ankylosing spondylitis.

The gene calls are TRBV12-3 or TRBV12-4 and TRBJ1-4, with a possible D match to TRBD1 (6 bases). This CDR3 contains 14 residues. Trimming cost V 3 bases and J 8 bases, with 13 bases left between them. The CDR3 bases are TGTGCCAGCAGTTTGATCAGGGGAGGAGAAAAACTGTTTTTT. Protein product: CASSLIRGGEKLFF.

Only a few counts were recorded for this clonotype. The CDR3 nucleotides are TGTGCCAGCAGCCCGCCGGGACAGGGGATGAACACTGAAGCTTTCTTT. This codes for CASSPPGQGMNTEAFF. The chain recombines TRBV5-5 with TRBJ1-1; 10 positions match TRBD1. CDR3 length: 16 residues. Germline V gene sequence: CDR1 SGHKS, CDR2 YYEKEE (reference sequence). V gave up 4 bases and J gave up 0 bases; unmatched junction bases: 6. Based on the CDR3 plus reference TRBV5-5 and TRBJ1-1, the full variable domain is DAGVTQSPTHLIKTRGQQVTLRCSPISGHKSVSWYQQVLGQGPQFIFQYYEKEERGRGNFPDRFSARQFPNYSSELNVNALLLGDSALYLCASSPPGQGMNTEAFFGQGTRLTVV.

The chain's CDR3 is CSVREDTGELFF. For the CDR3, the DNA is TGCAGTGTCCGGGAGGACACCGGGGAGCTGTTTTTT. V and J are TRBV20-1 and TRBJ2-2, with TRBD2 matching 7 bases. CDR1 and CDR2 (germline): DFQATT, SNEGSKA (reference sequence). This CDR3 has 12 amino acids. V lost 7 bases to trimming and J lost 3 bases; unmatched junction nucleotides: 2.

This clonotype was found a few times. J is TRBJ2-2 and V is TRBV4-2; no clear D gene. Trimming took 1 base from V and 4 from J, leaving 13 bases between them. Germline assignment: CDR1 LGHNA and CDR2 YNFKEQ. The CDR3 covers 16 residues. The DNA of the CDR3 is TGTGCCAGCAGCCAAGGACCGACGACGAGCACCGGGGAGCTGTTTTTT. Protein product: CASSQGPTTSTGELFF.

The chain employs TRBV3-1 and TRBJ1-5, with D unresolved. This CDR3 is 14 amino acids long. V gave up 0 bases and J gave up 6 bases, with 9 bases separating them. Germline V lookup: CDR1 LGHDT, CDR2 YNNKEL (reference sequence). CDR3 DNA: TGTGCCAGCAGCCAAGATCTGGCGGGTCAGCCCCAGCATTTT. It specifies CASSQDLAGQPQHF.

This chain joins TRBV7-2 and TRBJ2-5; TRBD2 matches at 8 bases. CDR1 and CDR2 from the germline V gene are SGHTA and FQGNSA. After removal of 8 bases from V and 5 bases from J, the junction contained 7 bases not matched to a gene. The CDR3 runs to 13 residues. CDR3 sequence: CASGAGASETQYF. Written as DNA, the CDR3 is TGTGCCAGCGGAGCGGGAGCATCTGAGACCCAGTACTTC.

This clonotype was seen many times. CDR3 amino acids: CASSYREFGTEAFF. DNA for the CDR3: TGTGCCAGCAGTTACAGGGAGTTCGGCACTGAAGCTTTCTTT. The chain joins TRBV6-2 or TRBV6-3 to TRBJ1-1, with no clear D. The CDR3 is 14 residues long. Germline loops: CDR1 MNHEY, CDR2 SVGEGT. V lost 2 bases and J lost 4, with 11 bases in between.

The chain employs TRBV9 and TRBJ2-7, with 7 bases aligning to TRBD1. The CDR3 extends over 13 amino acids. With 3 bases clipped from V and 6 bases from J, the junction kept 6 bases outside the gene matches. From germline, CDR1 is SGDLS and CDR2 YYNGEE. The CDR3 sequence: CASSEQGQGEQYF. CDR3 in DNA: TGTGCCAGCAGCGAACAGGGGCAAGGCGAGCAGTACTTC. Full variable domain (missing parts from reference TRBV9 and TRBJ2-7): DSGVTQTPKHLITATGQRVTLRCSPRSGDLSVYWYQQSLDQGLQFLIQYYNGEERAKGNILERFSAQQFPDLHSELNLSSLELGDSALYFCASSEQGQGEQYFGPGTRLTVT.

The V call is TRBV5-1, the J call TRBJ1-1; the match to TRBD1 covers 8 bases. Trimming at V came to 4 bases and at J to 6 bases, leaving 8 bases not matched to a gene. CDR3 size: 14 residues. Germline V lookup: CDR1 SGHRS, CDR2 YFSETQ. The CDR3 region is CASSTSGGLAEAFF. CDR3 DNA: TGCGCCAGCAGCACCTCAGGGGGCCTCGCTGAAGCTTTCTTT.

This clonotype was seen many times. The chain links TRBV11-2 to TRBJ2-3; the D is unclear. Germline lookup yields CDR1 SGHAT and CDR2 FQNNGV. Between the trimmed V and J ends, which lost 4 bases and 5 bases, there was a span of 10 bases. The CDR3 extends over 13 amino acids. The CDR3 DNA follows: TGTGCCAGCAGCTGGACGTGGGGAGATACGCAGTATTTT. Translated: CASSWTWGDTQYF.

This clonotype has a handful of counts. The CDR3 nucleotides read TGTGCCAGCAGCTTAGCGCCCCTACGGGGCCAAGAGACCCAGTACTTC. As protein: CASSLAPLRGQETQYF. The chain recombines TRBV7-7 with TRBJ2-5; possible D gene TRBD2, 5 bases. Deletions cut 0 bases from V and 1 base from J, with 12 bases between. Germline CDR1 and CDR2: SSHAT and FNYEAQ (reference sequence). This CDR3 is built from 16 residues.

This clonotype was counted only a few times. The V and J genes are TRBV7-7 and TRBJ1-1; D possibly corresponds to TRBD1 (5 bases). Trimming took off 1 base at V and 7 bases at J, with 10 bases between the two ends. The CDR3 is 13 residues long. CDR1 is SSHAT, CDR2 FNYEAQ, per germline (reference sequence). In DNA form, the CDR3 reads TGTGCCAGCAGCTTAGACGGGGCCAGTGAAGCTTTCTTT. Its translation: CASSLDGASEAFF.

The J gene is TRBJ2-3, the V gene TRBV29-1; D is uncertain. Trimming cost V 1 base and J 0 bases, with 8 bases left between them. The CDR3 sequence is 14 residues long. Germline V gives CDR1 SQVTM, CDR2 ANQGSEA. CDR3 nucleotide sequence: TGCAGCGTTGAAGTTTCAGTTAGCACAGATACGCAGTATTTT. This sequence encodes CSVEVSVSTDTQYF.

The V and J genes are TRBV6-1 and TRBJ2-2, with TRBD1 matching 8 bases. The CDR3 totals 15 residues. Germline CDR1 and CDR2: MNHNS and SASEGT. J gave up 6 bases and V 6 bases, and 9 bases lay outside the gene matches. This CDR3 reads CASRRTGLPAGELFF. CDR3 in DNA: TGTGCCAGCAGAAGGACAGGGCTCCCGGCCGGGGAGCTGTTTTTT.

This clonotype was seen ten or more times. This CDR3 is CSAPRGTGSGYTF. The CDR3 DNA is TGCAGTGCTCCTAGGGGGACAGGCTCTGGCTACACCTTC. The V gene is TRBV20-1, the J gene TRBJ1-2; TRBD1 agrees at 8 bases. The V gene end was trimmed by 5 bases and the J gene end by 7 bases; junction bases not matched to a gene: 9. The CDR3 covers 13 residues. The germline V gene has CDR1 DFQATT and CDR2 SNEGSKA (reference sequence).

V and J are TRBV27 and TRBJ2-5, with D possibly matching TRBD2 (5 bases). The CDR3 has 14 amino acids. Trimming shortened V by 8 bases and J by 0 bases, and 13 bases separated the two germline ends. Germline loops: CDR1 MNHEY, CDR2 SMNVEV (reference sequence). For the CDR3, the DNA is TGTGCCAGCGGACCCGCCGGGGACCAAGAGACCCAGTACTTC. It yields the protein CASGPAGDQETQYF.

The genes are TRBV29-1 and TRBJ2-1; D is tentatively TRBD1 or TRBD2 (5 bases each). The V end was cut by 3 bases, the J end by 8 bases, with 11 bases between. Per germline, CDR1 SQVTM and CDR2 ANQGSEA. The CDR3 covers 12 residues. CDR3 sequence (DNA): TGCAGCGTTGATTCGGGGCGGGATGAGCAGTTCTTC. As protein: CSVDSGRDEQFF.

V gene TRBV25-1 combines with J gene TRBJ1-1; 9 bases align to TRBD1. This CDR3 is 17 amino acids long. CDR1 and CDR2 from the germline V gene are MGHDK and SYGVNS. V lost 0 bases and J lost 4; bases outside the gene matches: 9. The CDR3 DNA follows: TGTGCCAGCAGTGAATATGGAGGGGACAGGGTGGGCACTGAAGCTTTCTTT. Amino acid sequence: CASSEYGGDRVGTEAFF.

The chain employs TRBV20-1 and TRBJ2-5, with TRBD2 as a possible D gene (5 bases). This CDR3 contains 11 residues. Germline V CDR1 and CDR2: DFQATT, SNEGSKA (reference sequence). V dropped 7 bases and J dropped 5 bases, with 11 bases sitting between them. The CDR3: CSGLPGETQYF. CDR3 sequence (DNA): TGCAGTGGACTTCCGGGGGAGACCCAGTACTTC.

The CDR3 region has the DNA TGTGCCACCAGTGCCGGCCGGGAGACCCAGTACTTC. Residues: CATSAGRETQYF. The chain carries TRBV24-1 and TRBJ2-5; no firm D call. The CDR3 is made up of 12 amino acids. Germline CDR1 reads KGHDR; CDR2 reads SFDVKD. With 5 bases removed from V and 5 bases from J, the gap between germline ends came to 8 bases.

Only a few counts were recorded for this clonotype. In nucleotides, the CDR3 is TGTGCCAGCAGCTTAGTTATGAGCTCTGGAAACACCATATATTTT. It specifies CASSLVMSSGNTIYF. J is TRBJ1-3 and V is TRBV7-2; D is unresolved. The V gene lost 1 base and the J gene lost 0 bases, with 7 bases spanning the gap. The CDR3 spans 15 residues. Germline assignment: CDR1 SGHTA and CDR2 FQGNSA.

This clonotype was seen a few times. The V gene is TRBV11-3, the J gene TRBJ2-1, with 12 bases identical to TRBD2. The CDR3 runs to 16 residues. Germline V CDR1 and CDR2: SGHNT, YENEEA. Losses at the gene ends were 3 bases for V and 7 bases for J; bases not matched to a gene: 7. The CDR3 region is CASSFPRTSGTNEQFF. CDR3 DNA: TGTGCCAGCAGCTTCCCGAGGACTAGCGGGACGAATGAGCAGTTCTTC.

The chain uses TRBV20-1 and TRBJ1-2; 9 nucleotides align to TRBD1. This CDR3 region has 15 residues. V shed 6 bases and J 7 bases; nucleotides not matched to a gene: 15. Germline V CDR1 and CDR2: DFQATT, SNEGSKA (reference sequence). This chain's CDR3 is CSAYAPGTGFSGYTF. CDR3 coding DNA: TGCAGTGCCTACGCACCGGGGACAGGGTTTTCTGGCTACACCTTC.

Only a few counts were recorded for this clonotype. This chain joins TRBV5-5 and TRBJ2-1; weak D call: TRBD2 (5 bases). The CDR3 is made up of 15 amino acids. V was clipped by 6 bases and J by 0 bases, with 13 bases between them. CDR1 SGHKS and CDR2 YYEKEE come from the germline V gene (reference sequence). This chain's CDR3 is CASNPRTYSYNEQFF. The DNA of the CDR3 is TGTGCCAGCAACCCCCGGACTTACTCCTACAATGAGCAGTTCTTC.

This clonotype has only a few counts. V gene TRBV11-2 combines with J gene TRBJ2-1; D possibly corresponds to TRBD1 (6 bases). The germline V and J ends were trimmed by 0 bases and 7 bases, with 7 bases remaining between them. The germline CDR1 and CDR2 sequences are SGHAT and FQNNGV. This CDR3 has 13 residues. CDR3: CASSLDGTNEQFF. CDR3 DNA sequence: TGTGCCAGCAGCTTAGACGGGACAAATGAGCAGTTCTTC.

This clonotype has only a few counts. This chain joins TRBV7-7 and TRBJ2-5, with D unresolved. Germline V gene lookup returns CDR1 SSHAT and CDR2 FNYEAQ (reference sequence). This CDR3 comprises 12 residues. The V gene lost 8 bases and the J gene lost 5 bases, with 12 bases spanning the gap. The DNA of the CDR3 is TGTGCCAGCGGTAGGGATCGGGAGACCCAGTACTTC. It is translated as CASGRDRETQYF.

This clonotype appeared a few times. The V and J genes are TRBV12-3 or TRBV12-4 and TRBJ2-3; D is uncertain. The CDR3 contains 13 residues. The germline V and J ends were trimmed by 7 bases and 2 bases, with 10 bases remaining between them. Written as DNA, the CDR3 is TGTGCCAGCACTTCCTGGGACACAGATACGCAGTATTTT. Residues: CASTSWDTDTQYF.

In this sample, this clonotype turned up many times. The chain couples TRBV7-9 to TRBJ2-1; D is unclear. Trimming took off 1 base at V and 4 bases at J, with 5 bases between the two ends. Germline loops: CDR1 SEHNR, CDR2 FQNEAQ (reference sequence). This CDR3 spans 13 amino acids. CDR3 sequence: CASSLELYNEQFF. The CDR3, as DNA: TGTGCCAGCAGCTTAGAACTTTACAATGAGCAGTTCTTC.

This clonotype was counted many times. CDR3 protein: CSVDGGGKNIQYF. The CDR3 DNA reads as TGCAGCGTTGATGGAGGGGGAAAAAACATTCAGTACTTC. The rearrangement links TRBV29-1 to TRBJ2-4; D could derive from TRBD1 or TRBD2 (6 bases each). Trimming removed 3 bases at V and 4 bases at J, with 10 bases between. Germline V gives CDR1 SQVTM, CDR2 ANQGSEA. There are 13 residues in the CDR3.

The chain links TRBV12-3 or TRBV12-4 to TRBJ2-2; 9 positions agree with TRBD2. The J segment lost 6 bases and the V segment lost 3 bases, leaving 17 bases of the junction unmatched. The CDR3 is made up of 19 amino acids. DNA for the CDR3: TGTGCCAGCAGTTTTCCCCTTGGGCGGGAGGGCCTACTGGCCGGGGAGCTGTTTTTT. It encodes CASSFPLGREGLLAGELFF.

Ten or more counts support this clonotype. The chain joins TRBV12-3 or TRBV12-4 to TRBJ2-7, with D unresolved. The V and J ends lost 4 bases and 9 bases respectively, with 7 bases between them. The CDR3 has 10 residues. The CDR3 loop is CASSSLGQYV. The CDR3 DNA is TGTGCCAGCAGTTCCTTGGGGCAGTACGTC.

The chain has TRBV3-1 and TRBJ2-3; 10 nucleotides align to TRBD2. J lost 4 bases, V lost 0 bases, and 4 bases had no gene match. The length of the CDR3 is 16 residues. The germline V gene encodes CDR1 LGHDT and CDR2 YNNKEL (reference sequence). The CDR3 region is CASSQDALAGADTQYF. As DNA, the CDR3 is TGTGCCAGCAGCCAAGATGCCCTAGCGGGAGCAGATACGCAGTATTTT.